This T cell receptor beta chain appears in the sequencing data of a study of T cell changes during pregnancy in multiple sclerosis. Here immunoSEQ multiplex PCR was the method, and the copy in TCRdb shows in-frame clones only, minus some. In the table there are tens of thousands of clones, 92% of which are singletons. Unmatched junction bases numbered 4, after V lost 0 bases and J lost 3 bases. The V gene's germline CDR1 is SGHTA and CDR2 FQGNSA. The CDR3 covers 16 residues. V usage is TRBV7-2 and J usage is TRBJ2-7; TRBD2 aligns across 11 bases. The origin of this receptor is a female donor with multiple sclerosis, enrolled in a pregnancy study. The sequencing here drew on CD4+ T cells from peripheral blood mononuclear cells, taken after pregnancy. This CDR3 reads CASSLAASGRSYEQYF. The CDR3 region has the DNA TGTGCCAGCAGCTTAGCCGCTAGCGGGAGGAGCTACGAGCAGTACTTC. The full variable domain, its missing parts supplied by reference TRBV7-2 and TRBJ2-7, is GAGVSQSPSNKVTEKGKDVELRCDPISGHTALYWYRQSLGQGLEFLIYFQGNSAPDKSGLPSDRFSAERTGGSVSTLTIQRTQQEDSAVYLCASSLAASGRSYEQYFGPGTRLTVT.